The clone carrying this TCR beta chain showed up many times. The sample originates from a study of tumor-infiltrating lymphocytes in oesophageal squamous cell carcinoma. Germline-derived CDR1 and CDR2 are MNHNS and SASEGT. V lost 4 bases, J lost 11 bases, and 17 bases lay in between. The CDR3 consists of 13 residues. One entry per CDR3 protein results from TCRdb running MiXCR on the PCR reads. The repertoire holds fewer than 7,500 distinct CDR3 sequences, with just over 14% as singletons. The chain recombines TRBV6-1 with TRBJ2-5, with D tentatively TRBD2 (5 bases). Sample: esophageal tumor tissue. The TCR was taken from a male donor with esophageal squamous cell carcinoma. CDR3 sequence (DNA): TGTGCCAGCAGTGCGGACGGACTGGGAGAGCAGTACTTC. Its protein is CASSADGLGEQYF.